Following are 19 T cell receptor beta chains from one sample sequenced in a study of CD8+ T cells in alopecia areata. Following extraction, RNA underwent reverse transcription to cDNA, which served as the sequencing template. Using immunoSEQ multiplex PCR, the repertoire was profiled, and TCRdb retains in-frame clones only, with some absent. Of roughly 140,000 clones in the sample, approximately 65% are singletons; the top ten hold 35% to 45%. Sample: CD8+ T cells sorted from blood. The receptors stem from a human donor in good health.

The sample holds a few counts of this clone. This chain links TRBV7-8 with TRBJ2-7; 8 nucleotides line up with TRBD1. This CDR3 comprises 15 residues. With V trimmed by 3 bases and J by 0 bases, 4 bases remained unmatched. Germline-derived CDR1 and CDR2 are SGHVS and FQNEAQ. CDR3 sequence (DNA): TGTGCCAGCAGCTTGAGGACAGGGAGCTCCTACGAGCAGTACTTC. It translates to CASSLRTGSSYEQYF.

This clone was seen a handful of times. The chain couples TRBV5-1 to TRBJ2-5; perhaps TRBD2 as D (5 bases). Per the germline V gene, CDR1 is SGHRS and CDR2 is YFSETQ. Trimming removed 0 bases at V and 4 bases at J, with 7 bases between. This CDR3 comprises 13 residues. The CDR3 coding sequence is TGCGCCAGCAGCTTGGCCCGGGGAGAGACCCAGTACTTC. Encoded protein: CASSLARGETQYF.

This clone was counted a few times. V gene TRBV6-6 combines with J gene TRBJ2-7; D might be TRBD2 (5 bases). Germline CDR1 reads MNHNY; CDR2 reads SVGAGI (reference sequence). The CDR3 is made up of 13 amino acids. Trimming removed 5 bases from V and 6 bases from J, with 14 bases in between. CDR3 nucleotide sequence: TGTGCCAGCAGTCCGGGGAACTCGGGCGAGCAGTACTTC. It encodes CASSPGNSGEQYF.

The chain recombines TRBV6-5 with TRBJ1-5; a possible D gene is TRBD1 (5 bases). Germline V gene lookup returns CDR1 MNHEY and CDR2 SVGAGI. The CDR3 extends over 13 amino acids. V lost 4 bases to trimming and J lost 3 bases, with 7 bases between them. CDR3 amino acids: CASSSGHNQPQHF. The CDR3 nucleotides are TGTGCCAGCAGTTCGGGGCACAATCAGCCCCAGCATTTT.

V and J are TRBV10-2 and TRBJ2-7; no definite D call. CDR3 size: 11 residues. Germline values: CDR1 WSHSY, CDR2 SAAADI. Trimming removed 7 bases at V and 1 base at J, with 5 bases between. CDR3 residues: CASMGSYEQYF. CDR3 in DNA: TGCGCCAGCATGGGGTCCTACGAGCAGTACTTC.

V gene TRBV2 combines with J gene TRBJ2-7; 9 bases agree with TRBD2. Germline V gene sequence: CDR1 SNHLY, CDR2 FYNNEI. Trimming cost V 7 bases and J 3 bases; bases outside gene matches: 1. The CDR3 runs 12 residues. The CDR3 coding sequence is TGTGCCAGCACTAGCGGGGTCTACGAGCAGTACTTC. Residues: CASTSGVYEQYF.

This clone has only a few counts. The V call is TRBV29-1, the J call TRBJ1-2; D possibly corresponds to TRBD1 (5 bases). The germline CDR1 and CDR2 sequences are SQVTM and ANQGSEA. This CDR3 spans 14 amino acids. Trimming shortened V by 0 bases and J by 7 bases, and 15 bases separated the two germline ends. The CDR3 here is CSVEDRGSGAGYTF. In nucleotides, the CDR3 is TGCAGCGTTGAAGATCGGGGGAGCGGGGCTGGCTACACCTTC. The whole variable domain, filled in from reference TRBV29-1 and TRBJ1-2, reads SAVISQKPSRDICQRGTSLTIQCQVDSQVTMMFWYRQQPGQSLTLIATANQGSEATYESGFVIDKFPISRPNLTFSTLTVSNMSPEDSSIYLCSVEDRGSGAGYTFGSGTRLTVV.

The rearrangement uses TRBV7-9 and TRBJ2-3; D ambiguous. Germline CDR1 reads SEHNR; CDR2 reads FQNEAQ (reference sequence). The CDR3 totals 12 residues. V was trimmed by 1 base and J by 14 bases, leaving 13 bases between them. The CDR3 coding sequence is TGTGCCAGCAGCTTAGATTCACCTACGGCGTATTTT. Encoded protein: CASSLDSPTAYF. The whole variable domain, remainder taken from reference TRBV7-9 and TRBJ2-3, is DTGVSQNPRHKITKRGQNVTFRCDPISEHNRLYWYRQTLGQGPEFLTYFQNEAQLEKSRLLSDRFSAERPKGSFSTLEIQRTEQGDSAMYLCASSLDSPTAYFGPGTRLTVL.

The CDR3 nucleotides read TGTGCCTGGACTGATGACCAGGGGAGAGAGACCCAGTACTTC. Translation gives CAWTDDQGRETQYF. The chain links TRBV30 to TRBJ2-5; a possible D gene is TRBD1 (6 bases). CDR3 length: 14 amino acids. In germline, CDR1 is GTSNPN, CDR2 SVGIG (reference sequence). V lost 4 bases and J lost 4, with 16 bases in between.

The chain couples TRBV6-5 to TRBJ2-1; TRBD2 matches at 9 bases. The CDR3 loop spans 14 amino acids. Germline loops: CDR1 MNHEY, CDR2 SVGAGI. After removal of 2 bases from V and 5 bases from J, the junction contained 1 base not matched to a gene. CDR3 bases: TGTGCCAGCAGTTACGGGACTAGCCACAATGAGCAGTTCTTC. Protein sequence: CASSYGTSHNEQFF.

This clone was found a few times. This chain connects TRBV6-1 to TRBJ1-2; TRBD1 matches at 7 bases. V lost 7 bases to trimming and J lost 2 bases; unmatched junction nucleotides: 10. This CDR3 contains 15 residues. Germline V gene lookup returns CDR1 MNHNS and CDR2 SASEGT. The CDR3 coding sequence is TGTGCCAGCAACGGACAGGTCGGACCCAACTATGGCTACACCTTC. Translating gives CASNGQVGPNYGYTF.

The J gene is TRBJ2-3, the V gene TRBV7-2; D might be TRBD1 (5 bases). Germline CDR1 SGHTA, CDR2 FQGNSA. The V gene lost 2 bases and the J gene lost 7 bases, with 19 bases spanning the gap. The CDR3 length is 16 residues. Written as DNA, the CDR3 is TGTGCCAGCAGCTTAACTCAGGGCAGTCTCTTCAATACGCAGTATTTT. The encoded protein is CASSLTQGSLFNTQYF. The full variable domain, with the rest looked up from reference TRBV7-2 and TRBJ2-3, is GAGVSQSPSNKVTEKGKDVELRCDPISGHTALYWYRQSLGQGLEFLIYFQGNSAPDKSGLPSDRFSAERTGGSVSTLTIQRTQQEDSAVYLCASSLTQGSLFNTQYFGPGTRLTVL.

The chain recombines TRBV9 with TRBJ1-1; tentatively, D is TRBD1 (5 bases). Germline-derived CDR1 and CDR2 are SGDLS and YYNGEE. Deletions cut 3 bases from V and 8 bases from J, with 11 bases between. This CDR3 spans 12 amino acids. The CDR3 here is CASSGTGSEAFF. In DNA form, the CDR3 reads TGTGCCAGCAGCGGAACAGGCTCGGAAGCTTTCTTT.

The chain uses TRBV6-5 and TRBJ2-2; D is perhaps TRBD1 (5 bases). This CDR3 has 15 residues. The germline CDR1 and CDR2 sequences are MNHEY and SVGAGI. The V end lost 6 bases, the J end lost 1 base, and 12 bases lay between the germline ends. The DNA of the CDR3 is TGTGCCAGCAGCGCCCTGACAGTGAACACCGGGGAGCTGTTTTTT. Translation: CASSALTVNTGELFF.

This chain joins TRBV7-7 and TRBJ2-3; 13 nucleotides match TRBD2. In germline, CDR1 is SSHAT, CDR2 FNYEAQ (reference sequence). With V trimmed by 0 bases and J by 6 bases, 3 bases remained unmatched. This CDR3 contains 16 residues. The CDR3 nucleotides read TGTGCCAGCAGCTTAGCTTGGACTAGCGGGAGCGATACGCAGTATTTT. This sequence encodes CASSLAWTSGSDTQYF.

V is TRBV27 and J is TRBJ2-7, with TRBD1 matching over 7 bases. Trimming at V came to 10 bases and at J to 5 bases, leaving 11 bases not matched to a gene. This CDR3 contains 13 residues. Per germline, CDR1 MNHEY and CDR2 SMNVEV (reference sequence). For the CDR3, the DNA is TGTGCCACCATTGGGACAGCTTTCAACGAGCAGTACTTC. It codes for CATIGTAFNEQYF.

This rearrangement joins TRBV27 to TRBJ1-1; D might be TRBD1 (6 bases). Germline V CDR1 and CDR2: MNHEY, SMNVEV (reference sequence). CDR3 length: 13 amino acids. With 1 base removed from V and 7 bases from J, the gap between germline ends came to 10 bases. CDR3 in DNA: TGTGCCAGCAGTTTATACAGGGAAGATGAAGCTTTCTTT. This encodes CASSLYREDEAFF.

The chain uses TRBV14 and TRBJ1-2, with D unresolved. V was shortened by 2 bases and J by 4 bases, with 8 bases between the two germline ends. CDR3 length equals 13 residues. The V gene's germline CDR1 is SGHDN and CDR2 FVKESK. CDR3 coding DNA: TGTGCCAGCAGCCAAACCAGAAGCTATGGCTACACCTTC. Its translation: CASSQTRSYGYTF.

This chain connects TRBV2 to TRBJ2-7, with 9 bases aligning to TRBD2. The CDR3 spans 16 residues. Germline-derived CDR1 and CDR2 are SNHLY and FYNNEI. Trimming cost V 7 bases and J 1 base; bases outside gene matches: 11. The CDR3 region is CASTRGRLAESYEQYF. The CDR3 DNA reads TGTGCCAGCACCCGAGGGCGACTAGCGGAGTCCTACGAGCAGTACTTC.